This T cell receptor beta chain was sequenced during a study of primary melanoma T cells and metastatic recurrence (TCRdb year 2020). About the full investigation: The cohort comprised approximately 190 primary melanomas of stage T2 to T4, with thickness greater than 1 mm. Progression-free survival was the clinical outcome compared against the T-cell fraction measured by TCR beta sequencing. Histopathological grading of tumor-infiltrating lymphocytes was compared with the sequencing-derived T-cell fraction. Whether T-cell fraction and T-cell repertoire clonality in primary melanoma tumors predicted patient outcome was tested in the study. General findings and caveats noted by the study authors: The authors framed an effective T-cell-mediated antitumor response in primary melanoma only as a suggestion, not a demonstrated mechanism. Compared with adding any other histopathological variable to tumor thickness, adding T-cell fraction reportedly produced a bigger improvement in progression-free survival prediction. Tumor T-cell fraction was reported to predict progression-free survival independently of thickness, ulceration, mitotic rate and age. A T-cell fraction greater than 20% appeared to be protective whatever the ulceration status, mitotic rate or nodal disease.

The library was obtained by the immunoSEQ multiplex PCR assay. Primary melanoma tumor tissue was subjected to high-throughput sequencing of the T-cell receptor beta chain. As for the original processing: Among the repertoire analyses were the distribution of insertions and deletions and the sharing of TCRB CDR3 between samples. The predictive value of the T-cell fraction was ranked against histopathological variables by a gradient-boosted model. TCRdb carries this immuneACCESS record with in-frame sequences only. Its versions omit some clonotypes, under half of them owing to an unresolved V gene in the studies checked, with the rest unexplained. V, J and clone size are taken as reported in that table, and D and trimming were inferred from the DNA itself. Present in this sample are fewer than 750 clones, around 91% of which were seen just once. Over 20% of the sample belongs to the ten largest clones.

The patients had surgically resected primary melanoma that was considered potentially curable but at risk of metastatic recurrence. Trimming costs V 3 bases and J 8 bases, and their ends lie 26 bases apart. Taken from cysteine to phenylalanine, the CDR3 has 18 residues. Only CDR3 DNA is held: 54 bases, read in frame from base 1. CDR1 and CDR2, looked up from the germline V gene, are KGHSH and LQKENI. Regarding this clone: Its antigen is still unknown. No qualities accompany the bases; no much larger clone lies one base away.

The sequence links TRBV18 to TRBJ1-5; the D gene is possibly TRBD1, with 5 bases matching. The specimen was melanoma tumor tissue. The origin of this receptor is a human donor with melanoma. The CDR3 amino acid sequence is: CASSPAITGKTRLEPQHF. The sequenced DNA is TGTGCCAGCTCACCCGCTATAACAGGCAAGACACGTCTCGAGCCCCAGCATTTT.